The 27 T cell receptor beta chains below come from one sample, sequenced in a study of T cells in Graves' hyperthyroidism and ophthalmopathy. RNA transcripts served as the template for amplifying TCR beta CDR3 regions. TCR CDR3 regions were first amplified by RT-PCR with HTBI primers. TCRdb re-analysed the multiplex PCR reads in MiXCR, keeping a single row per CDR3 protein. The table has about 380,000 distinct CDR3 sequences, roughly 13% seen once. Sequencing input: blood. The receptors stem from a man aged 30 to 45 with Graves' hyperthyroidism that later progressed to Graves' ophthalmopathy.

This clonotype was observed many times. The chain couples TRBV20-1 to TRBJ1-6, with 7 nucleotides matching TRBD1. V was clipped by 6 bases and J by 9 bases; unmatched bases: 8. Germline V gene data show CDR1 as DFQATT and CDR2 as SNEGSKA (reference sequence). This CDR3 spans 13 amino acids. CDR3 loop: CSAMGQILSPLHF. CDR3 DNA: TGCAGTGCCATGGGACAGATTCTTTCACCCCTCCACTTT.

Ten or more counts support this clonotype. The chain recombines TRBV3-1 with TRBJ2-3, with TRBD1 matching over 9 bases. CDR1 and CDR2 (germline): LGHDT, YNNKEL (reference sequence). This CDR3 has 15 amino acids. J gave up 2 bases and V 4 bases, and 4 bases lay outside the gene matches. CDR3 amino acids: CASSPRDRATDTQYF. The CDR3 coding sequence is TGTGCCAGCAGCCCCCGGGACAGGGCCACAGATACGCAGTATTTT.

This clonotype was counted ten times or more. The rearrangement links TRBV10-3 to TRBJ1-3, with D perhaps matching TRBD1 (5 bases). V was shortened by 2 bases and J by 4 bases, with 6 bases between the two germline ends. The CDR3 runs to 13 residues. Germline V gene data show CDR1 as ENHRY and CDR2 as SYGVKD. The CDR3 region has the DNA TGTGCCATCAGTGAGAACAGGGGAAACACCATATATTTT. This translates into CAISENRGNTIYF.

Only a few counts were recorded for this clonotype. The chain has TRBV11-2 and TRBJ1-3; no clear D. Looked up from germline, CDR1 is SGHAT and CDR2 is FQNNGV. Trimming took off 1 base at V and 0 bases at J, with 16 bases between the two ends. This CDR3 spans 18 amino acids. For the CDR3, the DNA is TGTGCCAGCAGCTTAGTTCGGACTCTTCCCGCCTCTGGAAACACCATATATTTT. Its translation is CASSLVRTLPASGNTIYF.

This clonotype was observed at least ten times. The CDR3 sequence: CSARVTSYEQYF. The DNA of the CDR3 is TGCAGTGCTAGGGTGACGTCCTACGAGCAGTACTTC. This chain links TRBV20-1 with TRBJ2-7; D is uncertain. Germline lookup yields CDR1 DFQATT and CDR2 SNEGSKA (reference sequence). Trimming took off 3 bases at V and 1 base at J, with 7 bases between the two ends. The CDR3 is 12 amino acids.

As regards this clonotype: A much more abundant neighbour one base away suggests this may be a read error. This chain links TRBV7-9 with TRBJ2-5, with TRBD2 as a possible D gene (6 bases). With 7 bases removed from V and 4 bases from J, the gap between germline ends came to 22 bases. This CDR3 contains 16 residues. CDR1 and CDR2 (germline): SEHNR, FQNEAQ (reference sequence). The CDR3 here is CASNFRSPLEGETQYF. CDR3 in DNA: TGTGCCAGCAACTTTCGTTCCCCTTTGGAGGGAGAGACCCAGTACTTC. The full variable domain, with the rest looked up from reference TRBV7-9 and TRBJ2-5, is DTGVSQNPRHKITKRGQNVTFRCDPISEHNRLYWYRQTLGQGPEFLTYFQNEAQLEKSRLLSDRFSAERPKGSFSTLEIQRTEQGDSAMYLCASNFRSPLEGETQYFGPGTRLLVL.

A few counts support this clonotype. V gene TRBV4-1 combines with J gene TRBJ2-2; TRBD1 or TRBD2 may be the D gene (5 bases each). Trimming removed 6 bases at V and 5 bases at J, with 22 bases between. In germline, CDR1 is MGHRA, CDR2 YSYEKL. The CDR3 length is 17 residues. Here the CDR3 DNA reads TGCGCCAGCAGACCCGCTGACAGACCCCGGAGGACCGGGGAGCTGTTTTTT. It codes for CASRPADRPRRTGELFF.

Many counts were recorded for this clonotype. V is TRBV20-1 and J is TRBJ1-1; D unresolved. CDR3 length: 12 residues. The V end was cut by 5 bases, the J end by 5 bases, with 12 bases between. Germline values: CDR1 DFQATT, CDR2 SNEGSKA (reference sequence). Here the CDR3 reads CSASGVRTEAFF. CDR3 DNA: TGCAGTGCTTCCGGGGTCCGGACTGAAGCTTTCTTT.

This clonotype was observed a few times. The CDR3 DNA follows: TGCGCCAGCAGCCAAAACAGGGTAGCCGGGGAGCTGTTTTTT. This codes for CASSQNRVAGELFF. The chain carries TRBV4-1 and TRBJ2-2; D might be TRBD1 (6 bases). Germline values: CDR1 MGHRA, CDR2 YSYEKL. The CDR3 totals 14 residues. The V gene lost 2 bases and the J gene lost 6 bases, with 10 bases spanning the gap.

The CDR3: CASSLRGPFRSGNTIYF. CDR3 DNA sequence: TGCGCCAGCAGCCTCCGTGGACCGTTCCGCTCTGGAAACACCATATATTTT. The chain carries TRBV5-1 and TRBJ1-3; unclear D gene. Germline V CDR1 and CDR2: SGHRS, YFSETQ. Deletions cut 4 bases from V and 0 bases from J, with 17 bases between. The CDR3 is 17 residues long.

This clonotype was found a few times. The chain employs TRBV20-1 and TRBJ2-3, with D perhaps TRBD1 (6 bases). Germline CDR1 reads DFQATT; CDR2 reads SNEGSKA (reference sequence). V lost 4 bases and J 2 bases, leaving 19 bases between the germline ends. The CDR3 contains 16 residues. The CDR3 DNA reads as TGCAGTGCTAAGGTTGGGTCAGGGGCCCCCACAGATACGCAGTATTTT. Protein: CSAKVGSGAPTDTQYF.

V is TRBV7-9 and J is TRBJ2-7; TRBD1 matches at 7 bases. Germline assignment: CDR1 SEHNR and CDR2 FQNEAQ (reference sequence). Trimming took 4 bases from V and 3 from J; bases not matched to a gene: 6. The CDR3 runs 14 residues. The CDR3 sequence is CASSSSGQSYEQYF. The CDR3 bases are TGTGCCAGCAGCTCCTCGGGACAGAGCTACGAGCAGTACTTC.

This clonotype was seen ten or more times. The chain combines TRBV28 with TRBJ1-5, with 7 bases aligning to TRBD1. The V and J ends lost 6 bases and 3 bases, in that order; junction bases with no gene match: 2. CDR3 length equals 13 residues. Per germline, CDR1 MDHEN and CDR2 SYDVKM. Here the CDR3 reads CASRDRLNQPQHF. CDR3 coding DNA: TGTGCCAGCAGGGACAGGCTCAATCAGCCCCAGCATTTT.

This clonotype was found a few times. V is TRBV3-1 and J is TRBJ1-2; no clear D gene. Germline-derived CDR1 and CDR2 are LGHDT and YNNKEL (reference sequence). This CDR3 region has 16 residues. V shed 0 bases and J shed 6 bases, with 17 bases lying between them. The CDR3 region is CASSQDWGRRLHGYTF. In nucleotides, the CDR3 is TGTGCCAGCAGCCAAGATTGGGGTAGGCGGCTCCATGGCTACACCTTC. Together with reference TRBV3-1 and TRBJ1-2, the CDR3 gives the full variable domain: DTAVSQTPKYLVTQMGNDKSIKCEQNLGHDTMYWYKQDSKKFLKIMFSYNNKELIINETVPNRFSPKSPDKAHLNLHINSLELGDSAVYFCASSQDWGRRLHGYTFGSGTRLTVV.

This clonotype was counted many times. The J gene is TRBJ1-2, the V gene TRBV3-1; D possibly corresponds to TRBD1 (6 bases). The CDR3 is 13 amino acids. From germline, CDR1 is LGHDT and CDR2 YNNKEL (reference sequence). V was trimmed by 4 bases and J by 8 bases, leaving 14 bases between them. In DNA form, the CDR3 reads TGTGCCAGCAGCCGGGGACATTCGGAAGGCTACACCTTC. Protein sequence: CASSRGHSEGYTF.

This clonotype was seen many times. The chain recombines TRBV30 with TRBJ1-5; D might be TRBD1 (5 bases). V gave up 3 bases and J gave up 3 bases, with 9 bases separating them. This CDR3 is 13 amino acids long. The germline V gene encodes CDR1 GTSNPN and CDR2 SVGIG (reference sequence). CDR3 nucleotide sequence: TGTGCCTGGAGCCGACAGCCCAATCAGCCCCAGCATTTT. It codes for CAWSRQPNQPQHF.

This clonotype was observed many times. This sequence joins TRBV11-2 and TRBJ2-2; no clear D. The V and J ends lost 5 bases and 7 bases respectively, with 8 bases between them. This CDR3 comprises 12 residues. Germline CDR1 SGHAT, CDR2 FQNNGV. CDR3: CASSPTGGELFF. The CDR3 DNA sequence: TGTGCCAGCAGCCCTACGGGCGGGGAGCTGTTTTTT.

CDR3 nucleotide sequence: TGTGCCACCCGACCACAGGGGGTTCCGACATTGGGACTGTTTTTT. It codes for CATRPQGVPTLGLFF. The chain couples TRBV30 to TRBJ1-4, with 8 bases aligning to TRBD1. V lost 8 bases to trimming and J lost 13 bases; unmatched junction nucleotides: 21. The CDR3 is 15 residues long. In germline, CDR1 is GTSNPN, CDR2 SVGIG (reference sequence).

There are many counts of this clonotype. The V gene is TRBV6-1, the J gene TRBJ1-1, with unresolved D. V lost 5 bases and J lost 6, with 16 bases in between. The CDR3 contains 14 residues. In germline, CDR1 is MNHNS, CDR2 SASEGT. CDR3 bases: TGTGCCAGCAGTTTCTACCCGGGAAGCCCTGAAGCTTTCTTT. Residues: CASSFYPGSPEAFF.

J is TRBJ1-2 and V is TRBV11-3; 10 bases align to TRBD1. CDR3 length equals 15 residues. Germline values: CDR1 SGHNT, CDR2 YENEEA. The ends lost 8 bases at V and 4 bases at J; junction bases unmatched: 10. The CDR3 protein is CASGMDRGFGYGYTF. The CDR3 coding sequence is TGTGCCAGCGGCATGGACAGGGGGTTTGGCTATGGCTACACCTTC.

This clonotype was observed a handful of times. The V call is TRBV6-1, the J call TRBJ1-5; D uncertain. Germline CDR1 is MNHNS and CDR2 is SASEGT. The CDR3 contains 14 residues. Deletions cut 2 bases from V and 4 bases from J, with 9 bases between. The CDR3 nucleotides are TGTGCCAGCAGTGAACATCTGGGTAATCAGCCCCAGCATTTT. Protein product: CASSEHLGNQPQHF.

This clonotype appeared many times. This chain uses TRBV20-1 with TRBJ1-1; tentative D call: TRBD1 (6 bases). The length of the CDR3 is 17 residues. Between the trimmed V and J ends, which lost 1 base and 2 bases, there was a span of 20 bases. Germline values: CDR1 DFQATT, CDR2 SNEGSKA (reference sequence). CDR3 DNA: TGCAGTGCTAGAGGCCAGGGGAACAGGGCCTTTAACACTGAAGCTTTCTTT. Translation: CSARGQGNRAFNTEAFF.

This clonotype has just a few counts. The chain uses TRBV13 and TRBJ2-3, with TRBD2 matching over 8 bases. Per germline, CDR1 PRHDT and CDR2 FYEKMQ (reference sequence). V lost 4 bases and J lost 10; bases outside the gene matches: 7. This CDR3 has 13 residues. The CDR3 is CASSSVRGESQYF. For the CDR3, the DNA is TGTGCCAGCAGCTCCGTGCGGGGGGAATCGCAGTATTTT.

This clonotype was recorded at least ten times. The V call is TRBV28, the J call TRBJ1-5; TRBD1 matches 9 bases. The CDR3 length is 14 residues. Germline assignment: CDR1 MDHEN and CDR2 SYDVKM. With V trimmed by 4 bases and J by 7 bases, 5 bases remained unmatched. CDR3 bases: TGTGCCAGCAGTTCTGGACAGGGGTGGCAGCCCCAGCATTTT. Translation: CASSSGQGWQPQHF.

Remarks on this clonotype: This could be a read error, since a much larger clone is one nucleotide away. The chain recombines TRBV20-1 with TRBJ2-1, with 7 positions matching TRBD1. The CDR3 is made up of 13 amino acids. Germline assignment: CDR1 DFQATT and CDR2 SNEGSKA (reference sequence). Here the CDR3 reads CSARGQFYNEEFF. The CDR3 nucleotides are TGCAGTGCTAGGGGACAGTTCTACAATGAGGAGTTCTTC.

This clonotype was counted ten times or more. The chain has TRBV27 and TRBJ2-3; TRBD1 agrees at 8 bases. V dropped 5 bases and J dropped 5; count of bases not matched to a gene: 6. Germline loops: CDR1 MNHEY, CDR2 SMNVEV (reference sequence). The CDR3 length is 14 residues. The CDR3 loop is CASSRRTGLDTQYF. DNA of the CDR3: TGTGCCAGCAGTCGACGGACAGGGCTAGATACGCAGTATTTT.

This clonotype was counted many times. The rearrangement links TRBV27 to TRBJ1-4; D not resolved. Per germline, CDR1 MNHEY and CDR2 SMNVEV (reference sequence). The CDR3 consists of 12 residues. Trimming cost V 1 base and J 7 bases, with 4 bases left between them. Written as DNA, the CDR3 is TGTGCCAGCAGTTTATTCGGTGAAAAACTGTTTTTT. As protein: CASSLFGEKLFF.